These T cell receptor beta chains were read from a single sample in a study of blood T cells in healthy people across ages. From the 5' RACE reads, TCRdb called clonotypes with MiXCR, one entry per CDR3 protein. The data hold 540,000 or so distinct CDR3 sequences, with around 50% observed a single time. Sequencing was performed on blood. These receptors all stem from a man older than 75 in good health. CDR3s leave out the opening cysteine and the closing phenylalanine or tryptophan. The size entry is marked missing in some rows and otherwise reads once, few, many or a size class.

J gene,clone size,V gene,CDR3 protein
TRBJ1-5,few,TRBV6-6,ASRVSDHSNQPQH
TRBJ1-1,.,TRBV7-2,ASTVVRGGEAF
TRBJ2-4,.,TRBV6-6,ASSLGGLDIRY
TRBJ2-1,.,TRBV20-1,SGTQNYNEQF
TRBJ2-5,few,TRBV7-2,ASSLSSYERY
TRBJ2-3,.,TRBV5-1,ASSLEGSRTDTQY
TRBJ1-2,.,TRBV7-9,ASSSLTGDLDGYT
TRBJ2-1,few,TRBV6-2/TRBV6-3,ASSVGPQSSYNEQF
TRBJ1-1,.,TRBV20-1,SARSDSEAF
TRBJ2-5,few,TRBV7-9,ASSLRGSEETQY
.,.,TRBV2,ASSETGTFAYEQY
TRBJ1-2,.,TRBV29-1,SVEFVSYGYT
TRBJ2-1,.,TRBV4-2,ASRPTSGSPYNEQF
TRBJ2-5,many,TRBV6-6,ASRRTPQETQY
TRBJ2-1,once,TRBV2,AGRTSGTDEQF
TRBJ2-7,.,TRBV5-1,ASSLGTSGRAIYEQY
TRBJ1-4,once,TRBV9,ASSVAGGRGEKLF
TRBJ2-1,.,TRBV7-2,ASSGDYNEQF
TRBJ2-1,.,TRBV20-1,SARGGGGNEQF
TRBJ2-1,.,TRBV15,ATSTWPDNEQF
TRBJ2-1,.,TRBV4-2,ASSQPAGSGGGEQF
TRBJ2-5,.,TRBV29-1,SVLGTGEETQY
TRBJ1-2,few,TRBV7-2,ASNPGQGIYGYT
TRBJ2-1,.,TRBV7-2,ASSLAQRKQF
TRBJ2-5,.,TRBV9,ASSGGIGALQETQY
TRBJ1-2,.,TRBV9,ASSGEGTSGYT
TRBJ2-2,.,TRBV7-2,ASSLGDGRNTGELF
TRBJ2-3,once,TRBV20-1,SARARDRYTDTQY
TRBJ2-3,.,TRBV20-1,SATGLAGGADTQY
TRBJ2-4,.,TRBV20-1,SAPTPGIQY
TRBJ2-1,.,TRBV7-6,ASSLSTGYGDEQF
TRBJ1-5,.,TRBV2,ASSEDFSQPQH
TRBJ2-7,.,TRBV5-1,ASSLSPGQTYEQY
TRBJ1-5,.,TRBV6-2/TRBV6-3,ASKQWDIPNQPQH
TRBJ2-1,few,TRBV10-3,AISEPRTGGGYEQF
TRBJ1-4,few,TRBV7-9,ASSTGQGARMREKLF
TRBJ2-1,.,TRBV29-1,SVVLAPDEQF
TRBJ1-5,.,TRBV4-3,ASSQDLTQGVISNQPQH
TRBJ2-7,.,TRBV3-1,ASSQVSLSSYEQY
TRBJ2-2,.,TRBV20-1,SATIPRLSGQELF
TRBJ1-2,many,TRBV7-9,ASSFGQRYGYT
TRBJ2-1,.,TRBV20-1,SAPHRDRAYDEQF
TRBJ2-6,.,TRBV10-3,AISEGRTGSSGANVLT
TRBJ2-1,few,TRBV6-5,ASSSWGGQYNEQF
TRBJ2-4,few,TRBV7-2,ASSSRTSGSGEQY
TRBJ1-2,.,TRBV9,ASSPLQGAVPNGYT
TRBJ2-7,once,TRBV12-3/TRBV12-4,ASSTLLGTGASYEQY